This TCR beta chain is drawn from a study of blood T cell repertoires in COVID-19. Trimming cost V 4 bases and J 1 base, with 7 bases left between them. CDR3 length: 13 amino acids. In germline, CDR1 is KGHSH, CDR2 LQKENI. The data were produced by immunoSEQ multiplex PCR, yet TCRdb's version contains in-frame clones alone and is incomplete. The sample has some 460,000 clones; 87% are singletons. The chain links TRBV18 to TRBJ1-2, with D possibly matching TRBD1 (5 bases). The sequenced sample was PBMCs or T cells enriched from blood (not recorded which). The receptor's source is a woman between 18 and 29 years old with acute COVID-19. The CDR3 DNA reads as TGTGCCAGCTCACACGACAGTAACTATGGCTACACCTTC. It codes for CASSHDSNYGYTF.